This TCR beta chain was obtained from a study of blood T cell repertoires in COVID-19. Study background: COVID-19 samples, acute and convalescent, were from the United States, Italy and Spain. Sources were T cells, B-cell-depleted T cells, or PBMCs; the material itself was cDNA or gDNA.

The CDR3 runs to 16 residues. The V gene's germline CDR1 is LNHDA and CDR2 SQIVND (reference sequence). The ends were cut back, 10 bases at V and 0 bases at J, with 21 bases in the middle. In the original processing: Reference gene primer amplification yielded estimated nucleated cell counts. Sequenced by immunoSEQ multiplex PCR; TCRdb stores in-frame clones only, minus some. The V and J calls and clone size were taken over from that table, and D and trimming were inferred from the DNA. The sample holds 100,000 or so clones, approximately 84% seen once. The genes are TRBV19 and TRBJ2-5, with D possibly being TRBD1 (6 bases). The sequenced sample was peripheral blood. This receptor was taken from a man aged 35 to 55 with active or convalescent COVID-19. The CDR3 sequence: CATGVSLKGDQETQYF. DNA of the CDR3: TGTGCCACAGGAGTTTCCTTGAAGGGGGACCAAGAGACCCAGTACTTC.